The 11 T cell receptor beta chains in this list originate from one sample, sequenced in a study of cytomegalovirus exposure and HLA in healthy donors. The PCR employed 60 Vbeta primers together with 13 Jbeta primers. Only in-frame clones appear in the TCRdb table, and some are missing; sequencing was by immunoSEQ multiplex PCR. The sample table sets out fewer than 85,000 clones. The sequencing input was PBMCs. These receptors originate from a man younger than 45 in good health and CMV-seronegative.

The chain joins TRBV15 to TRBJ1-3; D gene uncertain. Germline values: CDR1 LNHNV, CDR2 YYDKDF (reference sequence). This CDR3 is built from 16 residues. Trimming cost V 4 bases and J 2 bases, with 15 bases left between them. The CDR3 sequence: CATSTGRTRPGNTIYF. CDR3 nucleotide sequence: TGTGCCACCAGCACCGGACGGACTCGGCCTGGAAACACCATATATTTT.

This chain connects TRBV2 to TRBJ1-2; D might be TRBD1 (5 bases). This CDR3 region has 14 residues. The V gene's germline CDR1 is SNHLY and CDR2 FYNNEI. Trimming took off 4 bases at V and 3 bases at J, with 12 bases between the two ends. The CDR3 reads CASSVTEVYYGYTF. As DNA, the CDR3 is TGTGCCAGCAGTGTGACAGAAGTTTACTATGGCTACACCTTC.

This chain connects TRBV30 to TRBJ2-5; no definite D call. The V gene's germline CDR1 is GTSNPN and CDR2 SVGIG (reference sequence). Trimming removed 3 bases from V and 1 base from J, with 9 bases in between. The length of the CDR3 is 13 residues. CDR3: CAWSPASQETQYF. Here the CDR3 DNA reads TGTGCCTGGAGCCCTGCGTCCCAAGAGACCCAGTACTTC.

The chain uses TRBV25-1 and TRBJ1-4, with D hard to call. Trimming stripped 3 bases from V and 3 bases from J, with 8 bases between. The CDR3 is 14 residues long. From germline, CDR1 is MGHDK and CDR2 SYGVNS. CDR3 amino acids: CASSDRLPNEKLFF. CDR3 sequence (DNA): TGTGCCAGCAGTGACAGGCTCCCTAATGAAAAACTGTTTTTT.

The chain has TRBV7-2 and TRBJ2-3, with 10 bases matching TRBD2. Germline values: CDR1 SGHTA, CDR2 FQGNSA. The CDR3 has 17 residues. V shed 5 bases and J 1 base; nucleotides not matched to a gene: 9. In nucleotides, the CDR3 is TGTGCCAGCAGCCCCACCCCCCTAGCGGGGGGCACAGATACGCAGTATTTT. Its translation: CASSPTPLAGGTDTQYF.

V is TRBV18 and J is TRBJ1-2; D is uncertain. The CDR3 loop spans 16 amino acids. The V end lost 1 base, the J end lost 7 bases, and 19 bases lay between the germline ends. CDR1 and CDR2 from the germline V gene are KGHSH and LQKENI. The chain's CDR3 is CASSPRQSGPYGGYTF. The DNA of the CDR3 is TGTGCCAGCTCACCACGACAATCCGGCCCGTATGGTGGCTACACCTTC.

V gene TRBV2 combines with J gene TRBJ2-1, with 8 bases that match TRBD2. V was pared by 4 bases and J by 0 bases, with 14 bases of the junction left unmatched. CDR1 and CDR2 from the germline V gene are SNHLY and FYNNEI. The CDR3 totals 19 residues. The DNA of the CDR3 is TGTGCCAGCAGTGTGGATGTGACTAGCGACTATAGCTCCTACAATGAGCAGTTCTTC. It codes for CASSVDVTSDYSSYNEQFF. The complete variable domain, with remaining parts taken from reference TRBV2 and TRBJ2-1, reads EPEVTQTPSHQVTQMGQEVILRCVPISNHLYFYWYRQILGQKVEFLVSFYNNEISEKSEIFDDQFSVERPDGSNFTLKIRSTKLEDSAMYFCASSVDVTSDYSSYNEQFFGPGTRLTVL.

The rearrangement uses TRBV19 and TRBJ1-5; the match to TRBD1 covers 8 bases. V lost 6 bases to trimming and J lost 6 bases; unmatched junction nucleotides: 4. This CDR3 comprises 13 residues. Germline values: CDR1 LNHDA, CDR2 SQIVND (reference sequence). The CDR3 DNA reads TGTGCCAGTAGGGACAGGGAGTCTCAGCCCCAGCATTTT. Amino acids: CASRDRESQPQHF. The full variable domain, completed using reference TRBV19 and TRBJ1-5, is DGGITQSPKYLFRKEGQNVTLSCEQNLNHDAMYWYRQDPGQGLRLIYYSQIVNDFQKGDIAEGYSVSREKKESFPLTVTSAQKNPTAFYLCASRDRESQPQHFGDGTRLSIL.

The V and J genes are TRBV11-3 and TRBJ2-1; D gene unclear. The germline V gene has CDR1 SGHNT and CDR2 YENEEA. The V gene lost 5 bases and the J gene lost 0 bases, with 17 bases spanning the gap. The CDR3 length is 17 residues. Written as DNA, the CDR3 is TGTGCCAGCAGCATACGACACACACACAGCTCCTACAATGAGCAGTTCTTC. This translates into CASSIRHTHSSYNEQFF. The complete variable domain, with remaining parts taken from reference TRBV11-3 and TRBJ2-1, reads EAGVVQSPRYKIIEKKQPVAFWCNPISGHNTLYWYLQNLGQGPELLIRYENEEAVDDSQLPKDRFSAERLKGVDSTLKIQPAELGDSAVYLCASSIRHTHSSYNEQFFGPGTRLTVL.

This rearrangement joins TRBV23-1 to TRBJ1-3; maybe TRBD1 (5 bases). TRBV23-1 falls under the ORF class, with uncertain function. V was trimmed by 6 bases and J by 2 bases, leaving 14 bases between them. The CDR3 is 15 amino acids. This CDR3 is CASRQAISPGNTIYF. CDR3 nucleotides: TGCGCCAGCAGACAGGCGATCTCACCTGGAAACACCATATATTTT.

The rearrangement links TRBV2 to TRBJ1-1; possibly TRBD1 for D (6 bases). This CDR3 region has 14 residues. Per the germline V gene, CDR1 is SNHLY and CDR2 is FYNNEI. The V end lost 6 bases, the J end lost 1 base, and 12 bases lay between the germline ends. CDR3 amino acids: CASRHRETNTEAFF. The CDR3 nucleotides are TGTGCCAGCAGGCACAGGGAAACGAACACTGAAGCTTTCTTT.